This passage covers 12 T cell receptor beta chains from one sample sequenced in a study of regulatory T cells in long-lasting Graves disease. Time point described: persistent/refractory GD, antithyroid drugs over 5 years with positive TRAb. PBMCs provided the RNA from which the TCR library was made. iRepertoire HTBI primers and Arm-PCR of CDR3 regions built TCR beta libraries. TCRdb reprocessed the multiplex PCR reads with MiXCR, giving one entry per CDR3 protein. The sample contains hundreds of thousands of distinct CDR3 sequences, about 32% of which appear only once. The sequenced sample was peripheral blood mononuclear cells (PBMCs), obtained when the disease was refractory, from a patient treated with antithyroid drugs. The receptors derive from a female donor with Graves disease.

The sample holds a few counts of this clonotype. The rearrangement links TRBV3-1 to TRBJ1-5; D unresolved. Trimming shortened V by 4 bases and J by 0 bases, and 10 bases separated the two germline ends. Looked up from germline, CDR1 is LGHDT and CDR2 is YNNKEL (reference sequence). The CDR3 has 15 amino acids. The CDR3 region is CASSPVRNSNQPQHF. The CDR3 DNA is TGTGCCAGCAGCCCCGTCCGCAATAGCAATCAGCCCCAGCATTTT.

V usage is TRBV6-1 and J usage is TRBJ2-7; the D is unclear. Germline assignment: CDR1 MNHNS and CDR2 SASEGT. V was trimmed by 6 bases and J by 4 bases, leaving 13 bases between them. The CDR3 runs 13 residues. In DNA form, the CDR3 reads TGTGCCAGCAGCCCCCCCCCGGGTTACGAGCAGTACTTC. Translating gives CASSPPPGYEQYF.

This clonotype was picked up a small number of times. The chain uses TRBV19 and TRBJ1-2, with a tentative D call TRBD1 (5 bases). Germline loops: CDR1 LNHDA, CDR2 SQIVND (reference sequence). The CDR3 totals 15 residues. V dropped 3 bases and J dropped 4 bases, with 15 bases sitting between them. The CDR3 protein is CASSINPRDGYGYTF. CDR3 DNA: TGTGCCAGTAGTATCAATCCCAGGGACGGCTATGGCTACACCTTC.

The chain is built from TRBV30 and TRBJ1-3; no firm D call. Germline CDR1 GTSNPN, CDR2 SVGIG (reference sequence). The CDR3 is 15 amino acids. Trimming took off 5 bases at V and 0 bases at J, with 14 bases between the two ends. DNA of the CDR3: TGTGCCTGGGGGGAAGAAGAAAACTCTGGAAACACCATATATTTT. Translated: CAWGEEENSGNTIYF.

V usage is TRBV5-1 and J usage is TRBJ1-1; 7 bases align to TRBD1. Germline-derived CDR1 and CDR2 are SGHRS and YFSETQ. Germline trimming cut 4 bases from V and 10 bases from J; bases unmatched to any gene: 10. There are 13 residues in the CDR3. This chain's CDR3 is CASSRDREMAAFF. DNA of the CDR3: TGCGCCAGCAGCCGAGACAGGGAAATGGCAGCTTTCTTT.

This clonotype came up a few times. This CDR3 is CASSYLAGGAYEQYF. CDR3 coding DNA: TGTGCCAGCAGCTACCTAGCGGGAGGCGCCTACGAGCAGTACTTC. V gene TRBV7-9 combines with J gene TRBJ2-7; 11 nucleotides line up with TRBD2. The CDR3 spans 15 residues. Per germline, CDR1 SEHNR and CDR2 FQNEAQ (reference sequence). Trimming took 4 bases from V and 2 from J; bases not matched to a gene: 4.

The chain employs TRBV5-1 and TRBJ1-5; 7 bases map to TRBD1. The CDR3 spans 15 residues. Trimming took 0 bases from V and 5 from J; bases not matched to a gene: 5. Germline V gives CDR1 SGHRS, CDR2 YFSETQ. The CDR3 is CASSLAGTDDQPQHF. The CDR3 DNA sequence: TGCGCCAGCAGCTTGGCCGGGACAGACGATCAGCCCCAGCATTTT.

This clonotype occurred a few times. This rearrangement joins TRBV27 to TRBJ1-1; weak D call: TRBD1 (5 bases). This CDR3 contains 14 residues. Germline CDR1 is MNHEY and CDR2 is SMNVEV (reference sequence). V lost 7 bases to trimming and J lost 0 bases, with 12 bases between them. The CDR3 DNA reads TGTGCCAGCATGAGGTGGGGCATGAACACTGAAGCTTTCTTT. Residues: CASMRWGMNTEAFF.

The chain employs TRBV28 and TRBJ1-1; no clear D. Trimming removed 4 bases at V and 10 bases at J, with 10 bases between. CDR3 length: 11 residues. Per germline, CDR1 MDHEN and CDR2 SYDVKM. CDR3 region: CASSYRRGAFF. In nucleotides, the CDR3 is TGTGCCAGCAGTTACCGACGGGGAGCTTTCTTT.

This clonotype has more than one count but fewer than ten. The chain carries TRBV30 and TRBJ2-7; no firm D call. Trimming removed 0 bases at V and 3 bases at J, with 6 bases between. Per the germline V gene, CDR1 is GTSNPN and CDR2 is SVGIG (reference sequence). The CDR3 extends over 12 amino acids. The CDR3: CAWSVGIYEQYF. Written as DNA, the CDR3 is TGTGCCTGGAGTGTAGGAATCTACGAGCAGTACTTC.

This chain joins TRBV28 and TRBJ1-2, with 10 bases identical to TRBD1. V gave up 5 bases and J gave up 6 bases; unmatched junction bases: 15. The germline V gene encodes CDR1 MDHEN and CDR2 SYDVKM. The CDR3 is made up of 17 amino acids. CDR3 sequence: CASSPPDSDRGPDGYTF. CDR3 sequence (DNA): TGTGCCAGCAGTCCCCCCGACTCCGACAGGGGGCCCGATGGCTACACCTTC.

A single count supports this clonotype. The chain recombines TRBV24-1 with TRBJ2-7; TRBD2 agrees at 10 bases. From germline, CDR1 is KGHDR and CDR2 SFDVKD. The CDR3 runs 16 residues. Unmatched junction bases numbered 5, after V lost 4 bases and J lost 0 bases. This CDR3 is CATSDRTSGGSYEQYF. In nucleotides, the CDR3 is TGTGCCACCAGTGACCGGACTAGCGGAGGCTCCTACGAGCAGTACTTC.